The 28 T cell receptor beta chains below all came from one sample that was sequenced in a study of cytomegalovirus exposure and HLA in healthy donors. Using immunoSEQ multiplex PCR, the repertoire was profiled, and TCRdb retains in-frame clones only, with some absent. The sample consists of around 160,000 clones, about 85% of them appearing once. The specimen sequenced was PBMCs. The source of these receptors is a man aged 25 to 40 in good health and CMV-seropositive.

V gene TRBV6-6 combines with J gene TRBJ2-7, with 11 bases matching TRBD1. The ends lost 7 bases at V and 7 bases at J; junction bases unmatched: 12. The germline CDR1 and CDR2 sequences are MNHNY and SVGAGI (reference sequence). CDR3 length: 15 amino acids. The chain's CDR3 is CASKAGTGGEKEQYF. For the CDR3, the DNA is TGTGCCAGCAAAGCCGGGACAGGGGGGGAGAAGGAGCAGTACTTC.

The rearrangement links TRBV27 to TRBJ2-1; 8 positions agree with TRBD1. CDR3 length: 15 residues. The germline V gene encodes CDR1 MNHEY and CDR2 SMNVEV (reference sequence). J gave up 8 bases and V 0 bases, and 6 bases lay outside the gene matches. The DNA of the CDR3 is TGTGCCAGCAGTTTATCGGACAGGGCCAGGTATGAGCAGTTCTTC. Translated: CASSLSDRARYEQFF.

CDR3 region: CASSDRLAGDTYEQYF. The CDR3, as DNA: TGTGCCAGCAGTGACCGACTAGCGGGGGATACCTACGAGCAGTACTTC. This chain links TRBV25-1 with TRBJ2-7; 12 bases map to TRBD2. This CDR3 region has 16 residues. V was pared by 3 bases and J by 2 bases, with 5 bases of the junction left unmatched. In germline, CDR1 is MGHDK, CDR2 SYGVNS.

The J gene is TRBJ2-7, the V gene TRBV4-3; TRBD2 matches at 12 bases. The CDR3 is made up of 17 amino acids. The germline CDR1 and CDR2 sequences are LGHNA and YSLEER. J gave up 6 bases and V 0 bases, and 9 bases lay outside the gene matches. The CDR3 DNA reads as TGCGCCAGCAGCCAAGATTTGCGACTAGCGGGGGTGGGCGAGCAGTACTTC. Translation: CASSQDLRLAGVGEQYF.

This clone was found a few times. The chain uses TRBV7-6 and TRBJ1-3; TRBD1 matches at 10 bases. The CDR3 totals 14 residues. The ends lost 5 bases at V and 7 bases at J; junction bases unmatched: 5. Germline-derived CDR1 and CDR2 are SGHVS and FNYEAQ. CDR3 residues: CASSAPGQGNTIYF. The DNA for the CDR3 is TGTGCCAGCAGCGCACCGGGACAGGGGAACACCATATATTTT.

The chain couples TRBV7-2 to TRBJ2-5; the match to TRBD1 covers 7 bases. The CDR3 extends over 14 amino acids. The germline CDR1 and CDR2 sequences are SGHTA and FQGNSA. J lost 2 bases, V lost 5 bases, and 5 bases had no gene match. In DNA form, the CDR3 reads TGTGCCAGCAGCGTCCGGACAGGACAAGAGACCCAGTACTTC. Translated, it gives CASSVRTGQETQYF.

The sample holds one count of this clone. V usage is TRBV13 and J usage is TRBJ2-7, with TRBD1 identical over 12 bases. The trim removed 5 bases at V and 6 bases at J, leaving 5 bases unmatched. CDR1 is PRHDT and CDR2 is FYEKMQ in the germline V gene (reference sequence). This CDR3 has 14 amino acids. CDR3: CASSTGQGAGEQYF. The DNA of the CDR3 is TGTGCCAGCAGCACGGGACAGGGGGCTGGCGAGCAGTACTTC.

The rearrangement joins TRBV7-2 to TRBJ2-5; 15 bases are shared with TRBD2. The CDR3 consists of 17 residues. The ends lost 4 bases at V and 5 bases at J; junction bases unmatched: 8. In germline, CDR1 is SGHTA, CDR2 FQGNSA. CDR3 amino acids: CASSSGLAGGRRETQYF. The DNA for the CDR3 is TGTGCCAGCAGCTCCGGACTAGCGGGGGGGAGACGGGAGACCCAGTACTTC. The full variable domain, its missing parts supplied by reference TRBV7-2 and TRBJ2-5, is GAGVSQSPSNKVTEKGKDVELRCDPISGHTALYWYRQSLGQGLEFLIYFQGNSAPDKSGLPSDRFSAERTGGSVSTLTIQRTQQEDSAVYLCASSSGLAGGRRETQYFGPGTRLLVL.

This rearrangement joins TRBV6-6 to TRBJ2-7; possible D gene TRBD2, 5 bases. Germline values: CDR1 MNHNY, CDR2 SVGAGI (reference sequence). The CDR3 runs 14 residues. V dropped 2 bases and J dropped 7 bases, with 15 bases sitting between them. The CDR3 is CASSYGSTAREQYF. The CDR3 DNA sequence: TGTGCCAGCAGTTACGGGAGCACTGCGCGGGAGCAGTACTTC.

The gene calls are TRBV7-3 and TRBJ2-1; D call uncertain. CDR1 and CDR2 (germline): SGHTA, FQGTGA. This CDR3 spans 14 amino acids. V lost 5 bases and J lost 8, with 16 bases in between. DNA of the CDR3: TGTGCCAGCAGCCGCCAAAGTGGGCGCGATGAGCAGTTCTTC. This gives the protein CASSRQSGRDEQFF.

The rearrangement uses TRBV19 and TRBJ1-1; 7 nucleotides line up with TRBD1. The length of the CDR3 is 16 residues. V lost 3 bases, J lost 0 bases, and 7 bases stayed unmatched. Germline V gene lookup returns CDR1 LNHDA and CDR2 SQIVND (reference sequence). The CDR3 region is CASSIHGGGLNTEAFF. The DNA of the CDR3 is TGTGCCAGTAGTATCCATGGAGGGGGCTTGAACACTGAAGCTTTCTTT.

V is TRBV5-1 and J is TRBJ2-1; the match to TRBD1 covers 8 bases. V trimming: 4 bases; J trimming: 4 bases; junction bases outside the gene matches: 10. The length of the CDR3 is 16 residues. In germline, CDR1 is SGHRS, CDR2 YFSETQ. The CDR3 DNA reads as TGCGCCAGCAGCCCCCGCGCAGGGGGCCGATACAATGAGCAGTTCTTC. This gives the protein CASSPRAGGRYNEQFF.

The chain carries TRBV6-1 and TRBJ2-4, with 7 bases lining up with TRBD1. Unmatched junction bases numbered 5, after V lost 3 bases and J lost 6 bases. The CDR3 runs to 14 residues. Per germline, CDR1 MNHNS and CDR2 SASEGT. CDR3 protein: CASSEPGGINIQYF. In DNA, the CDR3 is TGTGCCAGCAGTGAGCCAGGGGGAATAAACATTCAGTACTTC.

As DNA, the CDR3 is TGTGCCAGCAGCTTCCTCAGCGGGGGGGTGCACGAGCAGTACTTC. Translating gives CASSFLSGGVHEQYF. The rearrangement uses TRBV5-5 and TRBJ2-7; 10 bases fit TRBD2. The V gene end was trimmed by 2 bases and the J gene end by 5 bases; junction bases not matched to a gene: 7. Germline V gene data show CDR1 as SGHKS and CDR2 as YYEKEE (reference sequence). The CDR3 is 15 residues long.

This chain links TRBV5-1 with TRBJ1-4; no reliable D call. CDR1 is SGHRS and CDR2 is YFSETQ in the germline V gene. This CDR3 region has 15 residues. Trimming took off 1 base at V and 6 bases at J, with 13 bases between the two ends. As DNA, the CDR3 is TGCGCCAGCAGCTTGTTATCTGGGCGGGATGAAAAACTGTTTTTT. It yields the protein CASSLLSGRDEKLFF.

This clone was observed a single time. The J gene is TRBJ2-3, the V gene TRBV5-6, with 9 bases identical to TRBD2. CDR3 length: 15 amino acids. Germline V lookup: CDR1 SGHDT, CDR2 YYEEEE. Trimming took 0 bases from V and 1 from J; bases not matched to a gene: 0. The CDR3 region has the DNA TGTGCCAGCAGCTTGGGCGGGGGGGGCACAGATACGCAGTATTTT. This translates into CASSLGGGGTDTQYF.

The V gene is TRBV7-9, the J gene TRBJ2-7, with 9 bases fitting TRBD1. The V segment lost 5 bases and the J segment 3 bases; nucleotides outside the gene matches: 20. The V gene's germline CDR1 is SEHNR and CDR2 FQNEAQ (reference sequence). The CDR3 has 19 amino acids. CDR3 DNA sequence: TGTGCCAGCAGCCCACGAGCCGGGACAGGGCTTGGATTGAACTACGAGCAGTACTTC. Its translation is CASSPRAGTGLGLNYEQYF.

The sample holds a few counts of this clone. This rearrangement joins TRBV10-1 to TRBJ2-7; D is perhaps TRBD2 (6 bases). Germline CDR1 WNHNN, CDR2 SYGVQD (reference sequence). V lost 10 bases, J lost 1 base, and 23 bases lay in between. The CDR3 consists of 16 residues. In nucleotides, the CDR3 is TGCGCCATCCCGAGCGGGCCTTCCCTCTGGTCCTACGAGCAGTACTTC. Residues: CAIPSGPSLWSYEQYF.

V gene TRBV4-1 combines with J gene TRBJ2-2; the match to TRBD2 covers 10 bases. Trimming cost V 4 bases and J 2 bases; bases outside gene matches: 10. Looked up from germline, CDR1 is MGHRA and CDR2 is YSYEKL. The CDR3 is 18 amino acids. CDR3 sequence (DNA): TGCGCCAGCAGCCCGCTCCCCCGGACTAGCGGTAACACCGGGGAGCTGTTTTTT. Its translation is CASSPLPRTSGNTGELFF.

Of note for this clone: A read error may account for a junction end that differs from germline. V and J are TRBV7-7 and TRBJ1-3; no definite D call. The CDR3 contains 18 residues. Germline V gene data show CDR1 as SSHAT and CDR2 as FNYEAQ (reference sequence). DNA for the CDR3: TGTGCTAGCAGCTTAAGAACTAGGACGGTTCCATCTGGAAACACCATATATTTT. Its translation is CASSLRTRTVPSGNTIYF.

The rearrangement links TRBV4-1 to TRBJ1-5; D is possibly TRBD1 (5 bases). V was clipped by 2 bases and J by 0 bases, with 5 bases between them. Germline CDR1 MGHRA, CDR2 YSYEKL. The CDR3 is 14 amino acids. The DNA of the CDR3 is TGCGCCAGCAGCCAACAGGGTAGCAATCAGCCCCAGCATTTT. Its translation is CASSQQGSNQPQHF.

The V gene is TRBV15, the J gene TRBJ1-5, with D unresolved. The V end lost 0 bases, the J end lost 9 bases, and 15 bases lay between the germline ends. CDR3 length: 15 amino acids. Germline values: CDR1 LNHNV, CDR2 YYDKDF (reference sequence). Here the CDR3 reads CATSREKAELAPQHF. For the CDR3, the DNA is TGTGCCACCAGCAGAGAGAAGGCGGAGCTGGCGCCCCAGCATTTT.

CDR3 amino acids: CASSGGRGGETQYF. Written as DNA, the CDR3 is TGTGCCAGCAGCGGGGGCAGGGGCGGGGAGACCCAGTACTTC. This chain joins TRBV7-9 and TRBJ2-5; the D gene is possibly TRBD1 (6 bases). The CDR3 has 14 amino acids. Deletions cut 5 bases from V and 5 bases from J, with 15 bases between. From germline, CDR1 is SEHNR and CDR2 FQNEAQ (reference sequence).

This clone was observed a few times. This rearrangement joins TRBV19 to TRBJ1-6; the D gene is possibly TRBD1 (6 bases). The CDR3 has 14 amino acids. Germline V gene data show CDR1 as LNHDA and CDR2 as SQIVND (reference sequence). V lost 5 bases, J lost 7 bases, and 12 bases lay in between. The CDR3 region is CASSWRGPNSPLHF. Here the CDR3 DNA reads TGTGCCAGTAGTTGGCGGGGGCCCAATTCACCCCTCCACTTT.

The rearrangement links TRBV9 to TRBJ2-5, with 7 bases aligning to TRBD1. With V trimmed by 4 bases and J by 4 bases, 31 bases remained unmatched. Germline CDR1 and CDR2: SGDLS and YYNGEE. This CDR3 region has 22 residues. The CDR3 DNA reads as TGTGCCAGCAGCCGACGTGTCTCGGACAGGTCCTATTTCTTTGAGGGGCCAGAGACCCAGTACTTC. As protein: CASSRRVSDRSYFFEGPETQYF.

Only one count was recorded for this clone. This rearrangement joins TRBV4-3 to TRBJ2-5, with 11 bases that match TRBD1. This CDR3 comprises 16 residues. Trimming took 3 bases from V and 5 from J; bases not matched to a gene: 8. Germline V gene sequence: CDR1 LGHNA, CDR2 YSLEER. CDR3 DNA: TGCGCCAGCAGCCATAACCCGGACAGGGGGCAGGAGACCCAGTACTTC. It codes for CASSHNPDRGQETQYF.

The rearrangement links TRBV7-3 to TRBJ2-1; no definite D call. The length of the CDR3 is 14 residues. V dropped 0 bases and J dropped 9 bases, with 12 bases sitting between them. CDR1 and CDR2 from the germline V gene are SGHTA and FQGTGA. CDR3: CASSLTPALSEQFF. In nucleotides, the CDR3 is TGTGCCAGCAGCTTAACTCCTGCGTTAAGTGAGCAGTTCTTC.

V and J are TRBV13 and TRBJ1-5; 8 bases agree with TRBD1. Germline CDR1 and CDR2: PRHDT and FYEKMQ (reference sequence). This CDR3 region has 15 residues. Trimming at V came to 5 bases and at J to 6 bases, leaving 9 bases not matched to a gene. CDR3 nucleotides: TGTGCCAGCAGCCAGAGAGGCAGGGGGCCTCAGCCCCAGCATTTT. Amino acid sequence: CASSQRGRGPQPQHF. The complete variable domain, with remaining parts taken from reference TRBV13 and TRBJ1-5, reads AAGVIQSPRHLIKEKRETATLKCYPIPRHDTVYWYQQGPGQDPQFLISFYEKMQSDKGSIPDRFSAQQFSDYHSELNMSSLELGDSALYFCASSQRGRGPQPQHFGDGTRLSIL.